The source of this T cell receptor (beta chain) is a study of T cells expressing NK-cell markers. Findings and limits, study-wide: Each of 6 or 7 donors carried dominant NKG2C+ clonotypes accounting for about 1.0-7.0% of CD8+ T cells.

As to this clonotype: Its antigen is undetermined.

The germline V gene has CDR1 SGHRS and CDR2 YFSETQ. The CDR3 extends over 14 amino acids. TCRdb re-called the 5' RACE reads and gives one entry per CDR3 protein, without DNA. This sample carries 550,000 to 600,000 distinct CDR3 sequences, with approximately 4% going to the ten biggest clones. The sequence derives from a man aged 18 to 30 in good health. Sequencing was done on a sample of blood T cells: a sorted CD56 or NKG2C T cell subset, CD4+ or CD8+ T cells, or bulk PBMC T cells (not recorded which). The chain is built from TRBV5-1 and TRBJ1-2; with no DNA, the TCRdb D assignment of TRBD1 cannot be verified. The CDR3 loop is CASSLEAQFYGYTF.